A single sample is the source of the 27 T cell receptor beta chains below, sequenced in a study of T cells expressing NK-cell markers. TCRdb re-called the 5' RACE reads; every CDR3 protein appears as one record, without DNA. This sample contains 130,000 to 150,000 distinct CDR3 sequences. Material for sequencing was blood T cells: a sorted CD56 or NKG2C T cell subset, CD4+ or CD8+ T cells, or bulk PBMC T cells (not recorded which). The receptors were sampled from a young man in good health.

The chain joins TRBV9 to TRBJ2-2. The V gene's germline CDR1 is SGDLS and CDR2 YYNGEE. CDR3 length equals 16 residues. The CDR3 sequence: CASSVDTVANTGELFF.

This sequence joins TRBV12-3 or TRBV12-4 and TRBJ1-4; TCRdb's assignment of TRBD1 cannot be checked, as there is no DNA. The CDR3 length is 15 residues. The chain's CDR3 is CASSTPGTLSEKLFF.

The chain joins TRBV13 to TRBJ2-1; with no DNA, the TCRdb D assignment of TRBD2 cannot be verified. Germline V lookup: CDR1 PRHDT, CDR2 FYEKMQ (reference sequence). This CDR3 is built from 16 residues. The CDR3 region is CASSLAGASSYNEQFF. Full variable domain (remainder filled in from reference TRBV13 and TRBJ2-1): AAGVIQSPRHLIKEKRETATLKCYPIPRHDTVYWYQQGPGQDPQFLISFYEKMQSDKGSIPDRFSAQQFSDYHSELNMSSLELGDSALYFCASSLAGASSYNEQFFGPGTRLTVL.

The rearrangement links TRBV4-3 to TRBJ1-6. CDR1 is LGHNA and CDR2 is YSLEER in the germline V gene. The CDR3 sequence is 16 residues long. This chain's CDR3 is CASSQEQGRMNSPLHF.

V usage is TRBV29-1 and J usage is TRBJ2-4; TCRdb returns TRBD2, unconfirmable since there is no DNA. The germline CDR1 and CDR2 sequences are SQVTM and ANQGSEA. The CDR3 covers 17 residues. CDR3 loop: CSVVLAGDREAKNIQYF.

This sequence joins TRBV12-3 or TRBV12-4 and TRBJ2-3; TCRdb calls TRBD1, which cannot be checked without DNA. This CDR3 has 14 amino acids. CDR3 residues: CASTSQRVTDTQYF.

The chain recombines TRBV27 with TRBJ2-3; checking the TCRdb D call of TRBD2 is not possible without DNA. The CDR3 is 14 amino acids. Germline CDR1 and CDR2: MNHEY and SMNVEV (reference sequence). The CDR3 here is CASSLGRLAQTQYF.

The CDR3 reads CSAPGREGLTNEQFF. V gene TRBV20-1 combines with J gene TRBJ2-1; TCRdb calls TRBD1, which cannot be checked without DNA. This CDR3 is built from 15 residues. The V gene's germline CDR1 is DFQATT and CDR2 SNEGSKA (reference sequence).

The chain is built from TRBV7-8 and TRBJ2-5; TCRdb names TRBD1, which stays unverified in the absence of DNA. The CDR3 runs to 17 residues. Germline V gives CDR1 SGHVS, CDR2 FQNEAQ. The chain's CDR3 is CASSDLTGMGLQETQYF.

The chain employs TRBV7-9 and TRBJ1-5. Germline V CDR1 and CDR2: SEHNR, FQNEAQ (reference sequence). The CDR3 loop spans 13 amino acids. The CDR3 spells CASSLHSNQPQHF.

V gene TRBV12-3 or TRBV12-4 combines with J gene TRBJ2-7; the TRBD1 assignment by TCRdb is unverifiable without DNA. CDR3 length equals 16 residues. The CDR3 spells CASSLPPGTGDSEQYF.

The rearrangement links TRBV19 to TRBJ2-1; TCRdb's D call, TRBD2, is unchecked because there is no DNA. CDR1 is LNHDA, CDR2 SQIVND, per germline (reference sequence). CDR3 size: 15 residues. The CDR3: CASSISSGSPNEQFF.

The chain recombines TRBV25-1 with TRBJ2-3; without DNA, the TCRdb call of TRBD2 cannot be checked. CDR3 size: 16 residues. Germline CDR1 reads MGHDK; CDR2 reads SYGVNS. The CDR3: CASSVRTGGWADTQYF.

The chain uses TRBV7-9 and TRBJ2-3; TCRdb designates TRBD1, a call that cannot be tested without DNA. Germline values: CDR1 SEHNR, CDR2 FQNEAQ (reference sequence). This CDR3 is 14 amino acids long. The CDR3 sequence is CASSLGGPGDTQYF.

This chain joins TRBV27 and TRBJ2-2. CDR1 MNHEY and CDR2 SMNVEV come from the germline V gene (reference sequence). This CDR3 is built from 12 residues. The CDR3: CASSLSTGELFF.

V usage is TRBV24-1 and J usage is TRBJ2-1; the TRBD1 assignment by TCRdb is unverifiable without DNA. The V gene's germline CDR1 is KGHDR and CDR2 SFDVKD. The CDR3 is made up of 14 amino acids. The CDR3 loop reads CATREKAGSNEQFF.

The CDR3: CASSPRTSEFPYEQYF. The V and J genes are TRBV7-6 and TRBJ2-7; no DNA is available, so the TRBD2 call from TCRdb remains unchecked. The CDR3 length is 16 residues. Germline lookup yields CDR1 SGHVS and CDR2 FNYEAQ.

V gene TRBV19 combines with J gene TRBJ2-1; checking the TCRdb D call of TRBD2 is not possible without DNA. This CDR3 is built from 13 residues. Germline loops: CDR1 LNHDA, CDR2 SQIVND (reference sequence). Here the CDR3 reads CASSITGLGEQFF.

This chain joins TRBV7-6 and TRBJ2-1; lacking DNA, the TRBD1 call made by TCRdb goes unchecked. The CDR3 consists of 16 residues. Germline V CDR1 and CDR2: SGHVS, FNYEAQ. CDR3 region: CASSLRARDGGNEQFF.

The chain has TRBV7-9 and TRBJ2-7; TCRdb indicates TRBD1, and absent DNA this call remains unverified. Germline V lookup: CDR1 SEHNR, CDR2 FQNEAQ (reference sequence). The CDR3 loop spans 15 amino acids. The CDR3: CASSATQGLVYEQYF.

The V call is TRBV11-2, the J call TRBJ2-1; TCRdb's assignment of TRBD2 cannot be checked, as there is no DNA. Germline CDR1 reads SGHAT; CDR2 reads FQNNGV. CDR3 length: 15 amino acids. This CDR3 is CASSFPAGGYNEQFF.

The chain carries TRBV14 and TRBJ2-1; the D gene TCRdb calls, TRBD2, cannot be checked with no DNA. The CDR3 loop spans 17 amino acids. From germline, CDR1 is SGHDN and CDR2 FVKESK. CDR3 in amino acids: CASSQEPGLAVIDEQFF.

J is TRBJ1-1 and V is TRBV12-5. This CDR3 is 12 amino acids long. From germline, CDR1 is LGHNT and CDR2 FRNRAP. The CDR3 protein is CASGWENTEAFF. Full variable domain (rest looked up from reference TRBV12-5 and TRBJ1-1): DARVTQTPRHKVTEMGQEVTMRCQPILGHNTVFWYRQTMMQGLELLAYFRNRAPLDDSGMPKDRFSAEMPDATLATLKIQPSEPRDSAVYFCASGWENTEAFFGQGTRLTVV.

The rearrangement links TRBV7-9 to TRBJ1-6; as DNA is missing, the TRBD1 call by TCRdb cannot be tested. This CDR3 comprises 15 residues. Germline loops: CDR1 SEHNR, CDR2 FQNEAQ (reference sequence). The CDR3 sequence is CASSSSTGGNSPLHF.

The J gene is TRBJ2-1, the V gene TRBV7-2. Per the germline V gene, CDR1 is SGHTA and CDR2 is FQGNSA. CDR3 length: 12 residues. CDR3 protein: CASSLGRNEQFF.

CDR3 amino acids: CASSLDGNNEQFF. The gene calls are TRBV5-6 and TRBJ2-1. Germline V CDR1 and CDR2: SGHDT, YYEEEE. The CDR3 is 13 residues long.

The J gene is TRBJ2-3, the V gene TRBV30. The germline V gene has CDR1 GTSNPN and CDR2 SVGIG (reference sequence). This CDR3 comprises 11 residues. CDR3 amino acids: CAWRLSDTQYF.